This T cell receptor beta chain was retrieved from a study of blood T cell repertoires in COVID-19. Germline V gene data show CDR1 as MGHRA and CDR2 as YSYEKL. Deletions cut 4 bases from V and 3 bases from J, with 16 bases between. The CDR3 length is 15 residues. The data were produced by immunoSEQ multiplex PCR, yet TCRdb's version contains in-frame clones alone and is incomplete. The sample consists of 380,000 or so clones, 88% of them appearing once. The rearrangement uses TRBV4-1 and TRBJ2-7; D might be TRBD1 (6 bases). The TCR sequence derives from a woman aged 25 to 39 with acute COVID-19. The sequenced sample was PBMCs or T cells enriched from blood (not recorded which). The CDR3 loop is CASSLQGFFGYEQYF. In DNA form, the CDR3 reads TGCGCCAGCAGCCTACAGGGATTTTTCGGCTACGAGCAGTACTTC.